These T cell receptor beta chains were read from a single sample in a study. TCRdb reprocessed the 5' RACE reads via MiXCR and lists one record per CDR3 protein. This table has 10,000 to 15,000 distinct CDR3 sequences, more than 20% appearing once. Sequencing used naive CD4+ T cells sorted from blood. These receptor sequences come from a female donor with breast cancer. The CDR3 runs from the conserved cysteine through the conserved F or W. D genes are given only for firm matches. Only some rows state a clone size, as once, few, many or a class for expanded clones.

J	D	V	size	CDR3	DNA
TRBJ2-3	TRBD1	TRBV5-1	medium-sized	CASRKDRPGDTQYF	TGCGCCAGCAGGAAGGACAGGCCAGGGGATACGCAGTATTTT
TRBJ2-1	-	TRBV20-1	medium-sized	CSASPSSPNEQFF	TGCAGTGCTAGTCCCTCAAGCCCCAATGAGCAGTTCTTC
TRBJ1-1	-	TRBV29-1	few	CSSSVEVGDTEAFF	TGCAGCTCCTCGGTTGAGGTCGGGGACACTGAAGCTTTCTTT
TRBJ1-1	-	TRBV12-3/TRBV12-4	-	CASSLGQMNTGAFF	TGTGCCAGCAGTTTAGGTCAGATGAACACTGGAGCTTTCTTC
TRBJ1-2	TRBD1	TRBV6-5	-	CASRTGTGAYYVYTF	TGTGCCAGCAGAACCGGGACAGGGGCCTACTATGTCTACACCTTC
TRBJ2-3	-	TRBV27	medium-sized	CASSFPDTQYF	TGTGCCAGCAGTTTCCCAGATACGCAGTATTTT
TRBJ1-5	-	TRBV12-3/TRBV12-4	many	CASSTGGSQHF	TGTGCCAGCAGTACGGGAGGGTCCCAGCATTTT
TRBJ1-1	-	TRBV6-5	few	CASSSTEGRNEAFF	TGTGCCAGCAGTTCCACGGAGGGACGTAATGAAGCTTTCTTT
TRBJ1-1	TRBD1	TRBV5-1	medium-sized	CASSLELTGRINTEAFF	TGCGCCAGCAGCTTGGAGTTGACAGGGAGGATCAACACTGAAGCTTTCTTT
TRBJ2-1	-	TRBV20-1	many	CSANPEYNEQFF	TGCAGTGCTAATCCGGAGTACAATGAGCAGTTCTTC